The TCR beta chain described here comes from a study of monozygotic twins with inflammatory bowel disease. Comments on this clonotype: Its antigen remains unknown.

For every TCR library, about 3,500 ng of total RNA was used. cDNA was made in eight separate reactions per sample. Molecular identifiers with 6-nucleotide sample barcodes were added during cDNA synthesis via template switching. One entry per CDR3 protein, without DNA, is what TCRdb gives after re-calling the 5' RACE reads. This table lists a few hundred thousand distinct CDR3 sequences. Germline-derived CDR1 and CDR2 are SGDLS and YYNGEE. This CDR3 has 17 amino acids. Study observations and caveats: The study supported no single strong signal or clonotype linked to IBD.

Material: blood. The source is a human donor with ulcerative colitis or Crohn's disease, or a healthy co-twin of an affected twin (not recorded which). The chain uses TRBV9 and TRBJ2-5; checking the TCRdb D call of TRBD1 is not possible without DNA. The CDR3 loop is CASSGQPGTGSRETQYF. Full variable domain (missing parts from reference TRBV9 and TRBJ2-5): DSGVTQTPKHLITATGQRVTLRCSPRSGDLSVYWYQQSLDQGLQFLIQYYNGEERAKGNILERFSAQQFPDLHSELNLSSLELGDSALYFCASSGQPGTGSRETQYFGPGTRLLVL.